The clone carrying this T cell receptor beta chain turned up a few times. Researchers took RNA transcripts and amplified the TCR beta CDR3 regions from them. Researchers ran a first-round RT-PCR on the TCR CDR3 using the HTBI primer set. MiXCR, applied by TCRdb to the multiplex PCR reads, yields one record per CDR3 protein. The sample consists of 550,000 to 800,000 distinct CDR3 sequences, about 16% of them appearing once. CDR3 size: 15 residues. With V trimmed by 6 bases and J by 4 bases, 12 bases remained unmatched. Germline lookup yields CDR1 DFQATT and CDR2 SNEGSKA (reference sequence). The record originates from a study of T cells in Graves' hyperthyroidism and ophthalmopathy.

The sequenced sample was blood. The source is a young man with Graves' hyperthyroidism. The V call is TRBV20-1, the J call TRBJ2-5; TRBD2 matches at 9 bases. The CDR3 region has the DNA TGCAGTGCGGATGGCGGGGGACTAGCTGGAGAGACCCAGTACTTC. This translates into CSADGGGLAGETQYF.